A selection of T cell receptor beta chains follows, all from one sample in a study of T cells in localized non-small cell lung cancer. Produced via immunoSEQ multiplex PCR; TCRdb's table is partial and in-frame only. The data contain over 800 clones, about 20% of them singletons. The specimen was normal lung tissue next to the tumor, collected before any cancer treatment. The receptors were gathered from a woman aged 35 to 69 with stage III lung adenocarcinoma. Both conserved end residues are part of each CDR3. The D gene is left open where the match is weak. For some rows the clone size is stated as once, few or many, or as a class when expanded; others skip it.

size	V	D	J	DNA	CDR3
NA	TRBV14	NA	TRBJ2-2	TGTGCCAGCGCCCCCCAAGTCACCGGGGAGCTGTTTTTT	CASAPQVTGELFF
few	TRBV28	TRBD2	TRBJ2-7	TGTGCCAGCAGGCTACCGGGGGGAAGGAACGAGCAGTACTTC	CASRLPGGRNEQYF
few	TRBV30	NA	TRBJ1-1	TGTGCCTGGAGGGGGGTCCACCGGGGCACTGAAGCTTTCTTT	CAWRGVHRGTEAFF
NA	TRBV11-3	NA	TRBJ1-2	TGTGCCAGCAGCTCGCTTGAAGAGGGCCGAGGGGGCTACACCTTC	CASSSLEEGRGGYTF
few	TRBV28	TRBD2	TRBJ2-1	TGTGCCAGCAGAAGAGGGACTAGCGGGATATACTACAATGAGCAGTTCTTC	CASRRGTSGIYYNEQFF
NA	TRBV9	NA	TRBJ1-5	TGTGCCAGCAGTGAAGCGCTCAGGGTGAGCAATCAGCCCCAGCATTTT	CASSEALRVSNQPQHF
few	TRBV11-3	TRBD1	TRBJ2-1	TGTGCCAGCAGCTTAGGGGGACAGGGGTTCAATGAGCAGTTCTTC	CASSLGGQGFNEQFF
few	TRBV9	TRBD1	TRBJ2-2	TGTGCCAGCAGCCCAGACGACAGGGGGTCGCACACCGGGGAGCTGTTTTTT	CASSPDDRGSHTGELFF
NA	TRBV5-1	NA	TRBJ2-1	TGCGCCAGCAGCTTTTCAGACTCCTACAATGAGCAGTTCTTC	CASSFSDSYNEQFF
NA	TRBV28	NA	TRBJ1-5	TGTGCCAGCAGTTTATCAGGGAGCAATCAGCCCCAGCATTTT	CASSLSGSNQPQHF
NA	TRBV5-1	NA	TRBJ1-1	TGCGCCAGCAGCATTAGAGGGGAGATAACTGAAGCTTTCTTT	CASSIRGEITEAFF
few	TRBV29-1	NA	TRBJ1-2	TGCAGCGTCAGGGGCGCGGGGGCTCAAGGCTACACCTTC	CSVRGAGAQGYTF
NA	TRBV9	NA	TRBJ2-5	TGTGCCAGCAGCGTAGTGCAGGGCGGGCAAGAGACCCAGTACTTC	CASSVVQGGQETQYF
NA	TRBV25-1	TRBD1	TRBJ1-4	TGTGCCAGCGGAGGGTCCGGGACAGGGGAGGGTACTAATGAAAAACTGTTTTTT	CASGGSGTGEGTNEKLFF
few	TRBV28	NA	TRBJ2-4	TGTGCCAGCAGTTTTATGGTGCAAGACATTCAGTACTTC	CASSFMVQDIQYF
few	TRBV28	TRBD1	TRBJ1-1	TGTGCCAGCAGGCTTCCCGGGACAGGGGGGTACACTGAAGCTTTCTTT	CASRLPGTGGYTEAFF
NA	TRBV6-7	NA	TRBJ2-1	TGTGCCAGCAGTGGAGGCTCCTACAATGAGCAGTTCTTC	CASSGGSYNEQFF
few	TRBV19	TRBD2	TRBJ2-3	TGTGCCAGTAGTAAACGATGGGACATAGCGGGGGATACGCAGTATTTT	CASSKRWDIAGDTQYF
NA	TRBV29-1	NA	TRBJ1-2	TGCAGCGTACTAGATGGCGGTTATGGCTACACCTTC	CSVLDGGYGYTF
NA	TRBV10-2	NA	TRBJ1-1	TGCGCCAGCAGTGAGTCGATTGCGGGGGGCACTGAAGCTTTCTTT	CASSESIAGGTEAFF
NA	TRBV9	TRBD2	TRBJ2-7	TGTGCCAGCAGTCCCATAGTAGCGGGGAACGAGCAGTACTTC	CASSPIVAGNEQYF
large	TRBV29-1	TRBD1	TRBJ1-1	TGCAGCGTTGAAGTGGCAGGGGGAGGGAGGACTGAAGCTTTCTTT	CSVEVAGGGRTEAFF
NA	TRBV4-1	NA	TRBJ2-2	TGCGCCAGCAGCCAAGGTGGTCAAGGCGCCACCACCGGGGAGCTGTTTTTT	CASSQGGQGATTGELFF
NA	TRBV11-3	NA	TRBJ2-6	TGTGCCAGCAGCTTAGGCCCCGCAGTCTCTGGGGCCAACGTCCTGACTTTC	CASSLGPAVSGANVLTF
NA	TRBV29-1	NA	TRBJ1-1	TGCAGCGTTGACACGACAGGGAACACTGAAGCTTTCTTT	CSVDTTGNTEAFF
few	TRBV9	TRBD1	TRBJ2-5	TGTGCCAGCAGTGAGAGGGGACAGGGGGCGAAGACCCAGTACTTC	CASSERGQGAKTQYF
NA	TRBV11-3	NA	TRBJ2-2	TGTGCCAGCAGCGACACAGGGACTGGAGGGAGGGAGCTGTTTTTT	CASSDTGTGGRELFF
medium-sized	TRBV11-3	TRBD1	TRBJ1-2	TGTGCCAGCAGCACCCCACAGGGGGGAAACTATGGCTACACCTTC	CASSTPQGGNYGYTF
few	TRBV28	NA	TRBJ1-1	TGTGCCAGCAGACCCCCGGGGGGGGCAAATGAAGCTTTCTTT	CASRPPGGANEAFF
medium-sized	TRBV11-3	NA	TRBJ1-1	TGTGCCAGCAGCTTTCAGGGTGGAGACACTGAAGCTTTCTTT	CASSFQGGDTEAFF
medium-sized	TRBV11-3	TRBD2	TRBJ2-3	TGTGCCAGCAGCCGGGACTACCTAAGCACAGATACGCAGTATTTT	CASSRDYLSTDTQYF
few	TRBV30	NA	TRBJ1-1	TGTGCGGGCCGTGGGTACACTGAAGCTTTCTTT	CAGRGYTEAFF
few	TRBV19	TRBD2	TRBJ2-1	TGTGCCAGTAATCGAGCGGGGGGGCCCTACAATGAGCAGTTCTTC	CASNRAGGPYNEQFF
few	TRBV11-3	NA	TRBJ1-5	TGTGCCAGCAGCTTAGTATCCGGGGAGGGTCAGCCCCAGCATTTT	CASSLVSGEGQPQHF
medium-sized	TRBV11-3	NA	TRBJ1-4	TGTGCCAGCAGCATCGGGACTAGGGATGAAAAACTGTTTTTT	CASSIGTRDEKLFF
NA	TRBV30	NA	TRBJ1-4	TGTGCCTGGAGTGTGGGGACGCCCTCTCTGTTTTTT	CAWSVGTPSLFF